Each of the 5 T cell receptor beta chains below was sequenced from the same sample in a study of vaccination and CD4 T cells after COVID-19. Sequencing of DNA taken from cultured CD4+ T cells relied on the Oncomine TCR Beta short-read assay. TCRdb recomputed calls from the PCR reads with MiXCR, one row per CDR3 protein. The sample consists of around 20,000 distinct CDR3 sequences, roughly 47% of them appearing once. Regarding treatment: roughly 10-day PBMC culture with coronavirus spike peptide pools or control peptides (ViraFEST assay). Their cognate antigens are unknown. The sample consisted of CD4+ T cells from blood, cultured in vitro, taken before SARS-CoV-2 vaccination. These receptors all stem from a human donor who had recovered from COVID-19.

This clonotype has only a few counts. This chain joins TRBV6-1 and TRBJ1-1, with a tentative D call TRBD1 (5 bases). The CDR3 spans 13 residues. Trimming removed 6 bases from V and 1 base from J, with 9 bases in between. In germline, CDR1 is MNHNS, CDR2 SASEGT. CDR3 sequence reads: CASRQTENTEAFF. CDR3 bases: TGTGCCAGCAGGCAGACAGAGAACACTGAAGCTTTCTTT.

This clonotype was seen a few times. The CDR3 is CASSTPRGMGQITQYF. DNA for the CDR3: TGTGCCAGCAGCACACCGAGGGGGATGGGGCAGATTACGCAGTATTTT. The chain recombines TRBV7-2 with TRBJ2-3, with D possibly being TRBD1 (6 bases). V lost 5 bases and J lost 8, with 23 bases in between. This CDR3 region has 16 residues. Germline CDR1 and CDR2: SGHTA and FQGNSA. Together with reference TRBV7-2 and TRBJ2-3, the CDR3 gives the full variable domain: GAGVSQSPSNKVTEKGKDVELRCDPISGHTALYWYRQSLGQGLEFLIYFQGNSAPDKSGLPSDRFSAERTGGSVSTLTIQRTQQEDSAVYLCASSTPRGMGQITQYFGPGTRLTVL.

This clonotype has a single count. The genes are TRBV30 and TRBJ2-2; 7 bases match TRBD1. The CDR3 runs 12 residues. V shed 5 bases, J shed 10 bases, and the junction held 7 bases outside the gene matches. Germline CDR1 and CDR2: GTSNPN and SVGIG (reference sequence). The CDR3 DNA is TGTGCCTGGGACAGGGAACAGTCGGAGCTGTTTTTT. It translates to CAWDREQSELFF. Together with reference TRBV30 and TRBJ2-2, the CDR3 gives the full variable domain: SQTIHQWPATLVQPVGSPLSLECTVEGTSNPNLYWYRQAAGRGLQLLFYSVGIGQISSEVPQNLSASRPQDRQFILSSKKLLLSDSGFYLCAWDREQSELFFGEGSRLTVL.

The gene calls are TRBV6-1 and TRBJ2-1; 9 bases are a match to TRBD2. The CDR3 totals 14 residues. The V and J ends lost 5 bases and 6 bases, in that order; junction bases with no gene match: 5. Germline V lookup: CDR1 MNHNS, CDR2 SASEGT. As DNA, the CDR3 is TGTGCCAGCAGTAATAGCGGGAGAGGCAATGAGCAGTTCTTC. It codes for CASSNSGRGNEQFF.

This chain joins TRBV7-8 and TRBJ1-1, with D perhaps matching TRBD1 (6 bases). Deletions cut 5 bases from V and 3 bases from J, with 16 bases between. This CDR3 region has 15 residues. Germline V gives CDR1 SGHVS, CDR2 FQNEAQ. The CDR3 sequence: CASSTTGGLHTEAFF. CDR3 nucleotide sequence: TGTGCCAGCAGCACCACGGGGGGGCTGCACACTGAAGCTTTCTTT.